This entry describes one T cell receptor (beta chain). This entry belongs to a study of shared clonotypes between healthy human individuals. Measured with immunoSEQ multiplex PCR; TCRdb has only the in-frame clones, and not every one. The table shows around 700,000 clones, with less than 80% occurring only once. Germline V gene lookup returns CDR1 LNHDA and CDR2 SQIVND (reference sequence). This CDR3 spans 15 amino acids. The V and J ends lost 7 bases and 7 bases, in that order; junction bases with no gene match: 7. The origin of this receptor is a woman aged 30 to 39 in good health. The V and J genes are TRBV19 and TRBJ2-3; 14 bases match TRBD2. Sequenced material: memory CD4+ T cells sorted from blood. Regarding subset: CD45RA-negative fraction. The CDR3 DNA reads as TGTGCCAGTACCGGCGGGACTAGCGGGAGAAATACGCAGTATTTT. Amino acids: CASTGGTSGRNTQYF. Full variable domain (outside the CDR3, taken from reference TRBV19 and TRBJ2-3): DGGITQSPKYLFRKEGQNVTLSCEQNLNHDAMYWYRQDPGQGLRLIYYSQIVNDFQKGDIAEGYSVSREKKESFPLTVTSAQKNPTAFYLCASTGGTSGRNTQYFGPGTRLTVL.